This is a list of T cell receptor beta chains from one sample in a study of T cell responses to AZD1222 COVID-19 vaccine. Assay used: immunoSEQ multiplex PCR; TCRdb lists only in-frame clones, some missing. The sample lists about 56,000 clones, around nine tenths occurring once. Sequenced here: peripheral blood, sampled on day 0 of AZD1222 vaccination. Receptors originate from an adult in good health. The CDR3 runs from the conserved cysteine through the conserved F or W. Each record gives: clone size, CDR3 length, V gene, J gene, D gene, CDR3 protein, CDR3 DNA. A D gene is named only where the DNA matches it firmly. A clone size is listed for some rows: how often the clone was seen (once, few, many), or a class if it is expanded.

>once|16|TRBV5-8|TRBJ2-2|NA
CASSPGTISSTGELFF
TGTGCCAGCAGCCCTGGGACAATCTCGAGCACCGGGGAGCTGTTTTTT
>NA|15|TRBV6-6|TRBJ2-3|NA
CASTPPSGGGNTQYF
TGTGCCAGCACCCCACCGAGTGGTGGGGGCAATACGCAGTATTTT
>NA|18|TRBV5-6|TRBJ2-7|TRBD2
CASSFRASGSLLLLEQYF
TGTGCCAGCAGCTTTCGGGCTAGCGGGAGCCTCCTTCTCCTCGAGCAGTACTTC
>once|13|TRBV27|TRBJ1-3|NA
CASSSGYGNTIYF
TGTGCCAGCAGTTCAGGGTACGGAAACACCATATATTTT
>NA|14|TRBV14|TRBJ2-7|TRBD1
CASSITGGSYEQYF
TGTGCCAGCTCCATTACAGGGGGCTCCTACGAGCAGTACTTC
>NA|13|TRBV7-9|TRBJ1-1|NA
CASSFQENTEAFF
TGTGCCAGCAGCTTCCAAGAGAACACTGAAGCTTTCTTT
>NA|13|TRBV6-2/TRBV6-3|TRBJ1-2|NA
CASSPREAYGYTF
TGTGCCAGCAGCCCCAGGGAAGCCTATGGCTACACCTTC
>NA|15|TRBV13|TRBJ2-1|TRBD2
CASLGGVRSYNEQFF
TGTGCCAGCCTGGGGGGGGTTCGCTCCTACAATGAGCAGTTCTTC
>NA|14|TRBV6-6|TRBJ1-1|TRBD1
CASSYQGAATEAFF
TGTGCCAGCAGTTACCAGGGGGCGGCCACTGAAGCTTTCTTT
>NA|14|TRBV2|TRBJ1-1|TRBD1
CASSRGTGGTEAFF
TGTGCCAGCAGCCGGGGGACAGGGGGGACTGAAGCTTTCTTT
>NA|14|TRBV5-6|TRBJ1-2|NA
CASSLEASNYGYTF
TGTGCCAGCAGCTTGGAAGCCAGTAACTATGGCTACACCTTC
>once|13|TRBV29-1|TRBJ1-1|NA
CSVEVAGGNRAFF
TGCAGCGTTGAAGTTGCTGGGGGTAATCGCGCTTTCTTT
>few|14|TRBV20-1|TRBJ1-1|NA
CSASSGSRTTEAFF
TGCAGTGCTAGTTCGGGCAGTCGAACGACTGAAGCTTTCTTT
>NA|13|TRBV27|TRBJ2-2|NA
CASSLARERKLFF
TGTGCCAGCAGTTTAGCACGGGAGCGGAAGCTGTTTTTT
>NA|12|TRBV7-9|TRBJ2-7|NA
CASSLSQGYEYF
TGTGCCAGCAGCTTATCCCAGGGTTACGAGTACTTC
>NA|11|TRBV30|TRBJ1-6|NA
CAWSGGASLHF
TGTGCCTGGAGCGGGGGGGCCTCCCTCCACTTT
>NA|15|TRBV6-4|TRBJ2-7|NA
CASSEGAGNGGEQYF
TGTGCCAGCAGTGAAGGGGCGGGGAACGGAGGGGAGCAGTACTTC
>once|16|TRBV4-3|TRBJ1-2|NA
CASSPSAGFQGYGYTF
TGCGCCAGCAGCCCCTCCGCCGGTTTTCAGGGTTATGGCTACACCTTC
>NA|13|TRBV12-3/TRBV12-4|TRBJ2-3|NA
CASSTQGTDTQYF
TGTGCCAGCAGTACTCAGGGTACAGATACGCAGTATTTT
>NA|13|TRBV7-2|TRBJ2-3|NA
CASSWARADTQYF
TGTGCCAGCAGCTGGGCCCGAGCAGATACGCAGTATTTT
>NA|15|TRBV6-4|TRBJ1-6|NA
CASREGRGASSPLHF
TGTGCCAGCAGGGAGGGAAGGGGGGCAAGTTCACCCCTCCACTTT
>NA|15|TRBV6-5|TRBJ2-7|TRBD1
CASRTGGKGTYEQYF
TGTGCCAGCAGGACAGGGGGCAAGGGGACCTACGAGCAGTACTTC
>NA|21|TRBV2|TRBJ2-1|TRBD2
CASSGLGRTSVPTSSYNEQFF
TGTGCCAGCAGCGGTTTAGGCAGGACTAGCGTACCCACAAGCTCCTACAATGAGCAGTTCTTC
>NA|16|TRBV19|TRBJ2-1|TRBD2
CASKGGISGRFDEQFF
TGTGCCAGTAAGGGGGGCATTAGCGGGAGATTCGATGAGCAGTTCTTC
>NA|14|TRBV5-1|TRBJ2-5|NA
CASSLGRGQETQYF
TGCGCCAGCAGCTTGGGGAGGGGCCAAGAGACCCAGTACTTC
>few|15|TRBV3-1/TRBV3-2|TRBJ1-6|NA
CASSPNLGTGSPLHF
TGTGCCAGCAGCCCTAACTTAGGAACGGGTTCACCCCTCCACTTT
>once|16|TRBV6-1|TRBJ1-2|TRBD1
CASSDGGTEHHQGYTF
TGTGCCAGCAGTGATGGGGGGACAGAACACCATCAGGGCTACACCTTC
>once|14|TRBV19|TRBJ1-1|NA
CASSIGGGSTEAFF
TGTGCCAGTAGTATTGGCGGGGGGTCCACTGAAGCTTTCTTT
>NA|13|TRBV19|TRBJ2-7|NA
CASSLTAAYEQYF
TGTGCCAGTAGTCTTACGGCCGCGTACGAGCAGTACTTC
>NA|14|TRBV27|TRBJ2-3|NA
CASSLSAGTDTQYF
TGTGCCAGCAGTTTATCAGCCGGCACAGATACGCAGTATTTT
>NA|14|TRBV7-9|TRBJ1-2|NA
CASSSVLANYGYTF
TGTGCCAGCAGCTCAGTCTTAGCTAACTATGGCTACACCTTC
>once|15|TRBV4-3|TRBJ2-5|TRBD2
CASSQASGTGETQYF
TGCGCCAGCAGCCAAGCTAGCGGGACCGGGGAGACCCAGTACTTC
>NA|16|TRBV4-2|TRBJ2-2|NA
CASSQDPRDPTGELFF
TGTGCCAGCAGCCAAGATCCCAGGGACCCCACCGGGGAGCTGTTTTTT
>NA|15|TRBV5-4|TRBJ2-1|TRBD2
CASRTTSGSFDEQFF
TGTGCCAGCAGGACGACTAGCGGGAGTTTCGATGAGCAGTTCTTC
>NA|15|TRBV4-2|TRBJ1-1|NA
CASSQGVQGGGEAFF
TGTGCCAGCAGCCAAGGAGTACAGGGTGGGGGTGAAGCTTTCTTT
>NA|15|TRBV6-2/TRBV6-3|TRBJ2-7|TRBD2
CASSSREASGYEQYF
TGTGCCAGCAGTTCTCGGGAGGCCAGTGGCTACGAGCAGTACTTC
>NA|15|TRBV19|TRBJ2-1|TRBD2
CASRPLAGAYNEQFF
TGTGCCAGTAGGCCGCTAGCGGGAGCCTACAATGAGCAGTTCTTC
>NA|15|TRBV19|TRBJ2-2|TRBD2
CASKVSGRNTGELFF
TGTGCCAGTAAGGTTAGCGGGAGGAACACCGGGGAGCTGTTTTTT
>NA|15|TRBV4-1|TRBJ2-7|TRBD2
CASSQVAGAPYEQYF
TGCGCCAGCAGCCAAGTAGCGGGTGCCCCCTACGAGCAGTACTTC
>NA|14|TRBV27|TRBJ1-2|TRBD1
CASRMTGSGYGYTF
TGTGCCAGCAGAATGACAGGGAGTGGCTATGGCTACACCTTC
>many|19|TRBV10-3|TRBJ2-5|TRBD2
CAITEIGGGRATVRETQYF
TGTGCCATCACGGAAATAGGAGGCGGGAGGGCCACCGTCAGGGAGACCCAGTACTTC
>NA|15|TRBV6-1|TRBJ1-5|NA
CASSEIRVSNQPQHF
TGTGCCAGCAGTGAAATTCGGGTCAGCAATCAGCCCCAGCATTTT
>NA|18|TRBV7-9|TRBJ2-1|TRBD2
CASSSPSGRRVSYNEQFF
TGTGCCAGCAGCTCTCCTAGCGGGAGGAGGGTCTCCTACAATGAGCAGTTCTTC
>NA|13|TRBV7-2|TRBJ2-7|NA
CASSATRQSGQYF
TGTGCCAGCAGCGCCACCCGACAGTCTGGCCAGTACTTC
>NA|13|TRBV12-3/TRBV12-4|TRBJ2-3|NA
CASSFYGTDTQYF
TGTGCCAGCAGTTTTTACGGCACAGATACGCAGTATTTT
>NA|16|TRBV20-1|TRBJ2-5|TRBD2
CSASEVRGRNQETQYF
TGCAGTGCTAGTGAAGTTCGCGGGAGGAACCAAGAGACCCAGTACTTC
>NA|16|TRBV19|TRBJ2-3|TRBD2
CASSTLAGGPKDTQYF
TGTGCCAGTAGTACACTAGCGGGAGGGCCTAAAGATACGCAGTATTTT
>NA|14|TRBV6-5|TRBJ2-2|NA
CASRPYRSTGELFF
TGTGCCAGCAGGCCCTACCGTTCAACCGGGGAGCTGTTTTTT
>NA|13|TRBV6-5|TRBJ2-1|NA
CASNSAGDNEQFF
TGTGCCAGCAACTCTGCAGGGGACAATGAGCAGTTCTTC
>NA|15|TRBV6-5|TRBJ1-2|NA
CASRMRGLINYGYTF
TGTGCCAGCAGAATGAGGGGATTAATCAACTATGGCTACACCTTC
>NA|16|TRBV18|TRBJ2-3|NA
CASSPRTPGGTDTQYF
TGTGCCAGCTCACCGCGGACCCCTGGGGGCACAGATACGCAGTATTTT